This note documents a single TCR beta chain sequence. Its antigen is currently unknown. The CDR3 is 13 amino acids. The V gene end was trimmed by 7 bases and the J gene end by 4 bases; junction bases not matched to a gene: 9. CDR1 and CDR2 (germline): GTSNPN, SVGIG (reference sequence). This record comes from a study of cytomegalovirus exposure and HLA in healthy donors. Overall study context: Earlier work reported about 110 million unique TCR beta sequences from about 170 million T cells. General observations from the study: With later analysis, a missense DCLRE1C variant became linked to TCR beta V- and J-gene trimming. Later analysis suggested most CMV-associated TCR beta chains were HLA-restricted. In all likelihood, a cluster of highly shared sequence variants was a sequencing artifact.

The primer mix had 60 Vbeta and 13 Jbeta primers. Repertoires were generated with immunoSEQ multiplex PCR, while TCRdb's copy carries only in-frame clones and drops some. The table shows about 140,000 clones, with 78% occurring only once. This chain links TRBV30 with TRBJ1-1, with 7 bases matching TRBD1. The receptor was derived from a female donor in good health and CMV-seronegative. The sequenced material came from PBMCs. The CDR3 here is CALSYRGSTEAFF. Here the CDR3 DNA reads TGTGCCTTAAGCTACAGGGGAAGCACTGAAGCTTTCTTT.